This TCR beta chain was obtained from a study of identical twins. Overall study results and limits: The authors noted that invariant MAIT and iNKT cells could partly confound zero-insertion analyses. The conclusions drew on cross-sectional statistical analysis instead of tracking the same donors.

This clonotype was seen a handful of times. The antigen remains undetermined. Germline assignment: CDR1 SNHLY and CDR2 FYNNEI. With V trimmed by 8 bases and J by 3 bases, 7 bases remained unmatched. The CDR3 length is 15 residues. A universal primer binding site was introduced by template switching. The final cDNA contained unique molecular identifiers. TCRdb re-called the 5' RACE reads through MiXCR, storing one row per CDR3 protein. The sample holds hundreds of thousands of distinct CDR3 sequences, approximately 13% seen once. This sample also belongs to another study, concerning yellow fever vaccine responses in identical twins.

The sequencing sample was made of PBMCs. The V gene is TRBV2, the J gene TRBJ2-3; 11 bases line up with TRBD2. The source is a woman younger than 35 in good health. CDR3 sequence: CASEDTSGRTDTQYF. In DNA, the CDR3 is TGTGCCAGCGAAGATACTAGCGGGAGAACAGATACGCAGTATTTT.